This entry lists 18 T cell receptor beta chains sequenced from one sample in a study of OX40 agonist ivuxolimab in advanced cancers. The table came from immunoSEQ multiplex PCR; TCRdb's copy has only in-frame clones and leaves some out. This table has over 50,000 clones, 84% appearing once. The sequences come from CD4+ or CD8+ T cells sorted from blood, collected in a trial of the OX40 agonist ivuxolimab. Receptors were obtained from an adult with an advanced solid tumor such as melanoma, head and neck, liver or kidney cancer.

The V and J genes are TRBV5-1 and TRBJ2-3, with 11 bases that match TRBD1. The V segment lost 4 bases and the J segment 9 bases; nucleotides outside the gene matches: 7. Germline CDR1 is SGHRS and CDR2 is YFSETQ. The CDR3 extends over 14 amino acids. This chain's CDR3 is CASSEGQGGRTQYF. The CDR3 bases are TGCGCCAGCAGCGAGGGACAGGGGGGCCGGACGCAGTATTTT.

The rearrangement joins TRBV7-7 to TRBJ2-3; TRBD1 agrees at 9 bases. The CDR3 has 16 amino acids. Germline-derived CDR1 and CDR2 are SSHAT and FNYEAQ (reference sequence). V dropped 5 bases and J dropped 2; count of bases not matched to a gene: 8. The CDR3: CASSRTGGPSTDTQYF. The CDR3 DNA reads TGTGCCAGCAGCCGCACAGGGGGCCCCTCCACAGATACGCAGTATTTT.

This clone was seen just once. The CDR3 DNA reads as TGTGCCAGCAGCTCCCGACTAGCGGGCGAGCAAGAGACCCAGTACTTC. Its protein is CASSSRLAGEQETQYF. This chain links TRBV11-3 with TRBJ2-5; 10 bases fit TRBD2. Germline V gene lookup returns CDR1 SGHNT and CDR2 YENEEA. V gave up 4 bases and J gave up 2 bases; unmatched junction bases: 7. The CDR3 is 16 amino acids.

This rearrangement joins TRBV5-5 to TRBJ1-1; no clear D gene. Germline CDR1 reads SGHKS; CDR2 reads YYEKEE (reference sequence). V was cut by 0 bases and J by 1 base, with 10 bases left in between. The CDR3 spans 15 residues. In DNA form, the CDR3 reads TGTGCCAGCAGCTTGGACCGACCGGGGAACACTGAAGCTTTCTTT. Its translation: CASSLDRPGNTEAFF.

Only one count was recorded for this clone. The rearrangement joins TRBV6-5 to TRBJ2-3; a weak D match, TRBD1 (5 bases). The CDR3 sequence is 15 residues long. Germline CDR1 reads MNHEY; CDR2 reads SVGAGI. With 0 bases removed from V and 4 bases from J, the gap between germline ends came to 11 bases. The CDR3 loop is CASSYSMGLPDTQYF. The CDR3 DNA sequence: TGTGCCAGCAGTTACTCGATGGGGCTCCCAGATACGCAGTATTTT.

The chain joins TRBV12-5 to TRBJ2-5; D might be TRBD1 (5 bases). Trimming shortened V by 1 base and J by 2 bases, and 8 bases separated the two germline ends. The germline CDR1 and CDR2 sequences are LGHNT and FRNRAP. CDR3 length: 14 residues. CDR3 protein: CASGLGRQQETQYF. The CDR3, as DNA: TGTGCTAGTGGTTTGGGGAGACAGCAAGAGACCCAGTACTTC.

The V and J genes are TRBV29-1 and TRBJ1-1; TRBD1 aligns across 7 bases. The CDR3 consists of 13 residues. Germline V CDR1 and CDR2: SQVTM, ANQGSEA. Losses at the gene ends were 8 bases for V and 2 bases for J; bases not matched to a gene: 8. The CDR3 coding sequence is TGCAGCACTAAGGGACAGCCTAACACTGAAGCTTTCTTT. Translated: CSTKGQPNTEAFF.

This clone was observed a single time. This chain joins TRBV11-2 and TRBJ2-1; TRBD1 is a possible D gene (6 bases). There are 15 residues in the CDR3. V lost 11 bases and J 0 bases, leaving 17 bases between the germline ends. Germline CDR1 SGHAT, CDR2 FQNNGV. The CDR3 sequence: CALRLGTSSYNEQFF. Written as DNA, the CDR3 is TGTGCCCTCCGATTGGGGACAAGCTCCTACAATGAGCAGTTCTTC. The full variable domain, with the rest looked up from reference TRBV11-2 and TRBJ2-1, is EAGVAQSPRYKIIEKRQSVAFWCNPISGHATLYWYQQILGQGPKLLIQFQNNGVVDDSQLPKDRFSAERLKGVDSTLKIQPAKLEDSAVYLCALRLGTSSYNEQFFGPGTRLTVL.

The chain has TRBV15 and TRBJ2-5; D is unclear. The V gene's germline CDR1 is LNHNV and CDR2 YYDKDF (reference sequence). The CDR3 is 13 residues long. Trimming pared 6 bases from V and 5 bases from J, leaving 13 bases between. Written as DNA, the CDR3 is TGTGCCACCAGTCTTGACTCTTGGGAGACCCAGTACTTC. Amino acids: CATSLDSWETQYF.

The chain couples TRBV7-9 to TRBJ2-5; D may match TRBD1 or TRBD2 (5 bases each). Trimming took off 4 bases at V and 6 bases at J, with 21 bases between the two ends. This CDR3 is 16 amino acids long. Looked up from germline, CDR1 is SEHNR and CDR2 is FQNEAQ (reference sequence). CDR3 residues: CASSSTGLRHQQTQYF. CDR3 coding DNA: TGTGCCAGCAGCTCAACGGGGCTACGACATCAGCAGACCCAGTACTTC.

The chain recombines TRBV11-2 with TRBJ2-5; TRBD1 matches 7 bases. Germline CDR1 and CDR2: SGHAT and FQNNGV. The CDR3 has 15 amino acids. V was pared by 5 bases and J by 5 bases, with 11 bases of the junction left unmatched. CDR3 nucleotides: TGTGCCAGCAGCCCGAGACACGACAGGGCTGAGACCCAGTACTTC. It codes for CASSPRHDRAETQYF.

This sequence joins TRBV7-9 and TRBJ2-7; D is unclear. The CDR3 runs to 13 residues. Germline loops: CDR1 SEHNR, CDR2 FQNEAQ (reference sequence). V was trimmed by 2 bases and J by 1 base, leaving 6 bases between them. CDR3 in amino acids: CASSLFGSYEQYF. DNA for the CDR3: TGTGCCAGCAGCTTATTTGGGTCCTACGAGCAGTACTTC.

J is TRBJ2-1 and V is TRBV6-6; the D is unclear. V lost 9 bases to trimming and J lost 6 bases, with 24 bases between them. CDR3 size: 16 residues. In germline, CDR1 is MNHNY, CDR2 SVGAGI (reference sequence). The DNA for the CDR3 is TGTGCCAGTTCTCTGGAACCCCCGTGGAACCTCAATGAGCAGTTCTTC. Its protein product is CASSLEPPWNLNEQFF.

The CDR3 protein is CASSDRLRQGYGYTF. Written as DNA, the CDR3 is TGTGCCAGCAGTGACCGCCTCAGACAAGGCTATGGCTACACCTTC. J is TRBJ1-2 and V is TRBV2, with D uncertain. V lost 3 bases to trimming and J lost 4 bases, with 15 bases between them. The CDR3 has 15 amino acids. Germline CDR1 is SNHLY and CDR2 is FYNNEI.

The V call is TRBV19, the J call TRBJ1-1; TRBD1 is a possible D gene (6 bases). V lost 6 bases, J lost 0 bases, and 14 bases lay in between. Germline V CDR1 and CDR2: LNHDA, SQIVND (reference sequence). The CDR3 spans 15 residues. The CDR3 here is CASSQGRGMNTEAFF. The CDR3 DNA reads TGTGCCAGTAGCCAGGGCAGGGGAATGAACACTGAAGCTTTCTTT.

The gene calls are TRBV29-1 and TRBJ2-3; 8 bases match TRBD2. With V trimmed by 3 bases and J by 0 bases, 2 bases remained unmatched. The germline V gene has CDR1 SQVTM and CDR2 ANQGSEA. The CDR3 sequence is 14 residues long. CDR3 coding DNA: TGCAGCGTTGACACTAGCGGAAGCACAGATACGCAGTATTTT. Translated, it gives CSVDTSGSTDTQYF.

The chain carries TRBV12-5 and TRBJ1-5; TRBD1 is a possible D gene (6 bases). Germline loops: CDR1 LGHNT, CDR2 FRNRAP. The CDR3 totals 17 residues. Trimming left V 0 bases short and J 3 bases short, with 15 bases between. The CDR3 coding sequence is TGTGCTAGTGGTTTGGTAGTCAGCAGGGGTTTCAATCAGCCCCAGCATTTT. Translation: CASGLVVSRGFNQPQHF. The whole variable domain, remainder taken from reference TRBV12-5 and TRBJ1-5, is DARVTQTPRHKVTEMGQEVTMRCQPILGHNTVFWYRQTMMQGLELLAYFRNRAPLDDSGMPKDRFSAEMPDATLATLKIQPSEPRDSAVYFCASGLVVSRGFNQPQHFGDGTRLSIL.

CDR3 in DNA: TGTGCCAGCTCACCGCAGGGCCAAAGGAACGAGCAGTACTTC. Its protein is CASSPQGQRNEQYF. The chain links TRBV18 to TRBJ2-7, with TRBD1 as a possible D gene (5 bases). Germline V gene sequence: CDR1 KGHSH, CDR2 LQKENI. The CDR3 is 14 residues long. Deletions cut 3 bases from V and 5 bases from J, with 14 bases between. Drawing the rest from reference TRBV18 and TRBJ2-7, the complete variable domain is NAGVMQNPRHLVRRRGQEARLRCSPMKGHSHVYWYRQLPEEGLKFMVYLQKENIIDESGMPKERFSAEFPKEGPSILRIQQVVRGDSAAYFCASSPQGQRNEQYFGPGTRLTVT.